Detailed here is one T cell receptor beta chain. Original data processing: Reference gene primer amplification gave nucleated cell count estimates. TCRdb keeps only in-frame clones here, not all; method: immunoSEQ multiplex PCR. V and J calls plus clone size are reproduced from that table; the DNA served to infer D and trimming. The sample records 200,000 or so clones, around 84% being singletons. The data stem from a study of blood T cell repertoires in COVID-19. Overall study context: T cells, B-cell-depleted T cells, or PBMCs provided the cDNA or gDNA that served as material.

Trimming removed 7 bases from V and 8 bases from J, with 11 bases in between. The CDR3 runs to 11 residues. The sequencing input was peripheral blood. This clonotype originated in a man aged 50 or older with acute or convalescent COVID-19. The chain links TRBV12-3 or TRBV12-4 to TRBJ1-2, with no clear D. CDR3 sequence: CASTRDLGYTF. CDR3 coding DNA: TGTGCCAGCACCCGGGATTTGGGCTACACCTTC.